These T cell receptor beta chains were read from a single sample in a study of blood T cell repertoires in COVID-19. This table comes from immunoSEQ multiplex PCR, and its TCRdb copy is limited to in-frame clones, with some not included. The sample gives over 75,000 clones, 70% to 85% of which show up once; about 10% is in the top ten. Material for sequencing was peripheral blood. The receptor source for this set is a man aged 65 to 79 with acute or convalescent COVID-19. The CDR3 runs from the conserved cysteine through the conserved F or W. A D gene is named only where the DNA matches it firmly. Size is omitted from some rows. Given values are once, few, many or a class for expanded clones.

DNA	CDR3	size	V	J	D
TGTGCCAGCAGCTTAGTTCCTTTCCTTGGGACTGTAAACTATGGCTACACCTTC	CASSLVPFLGTVNYGYTF	once	TRBV7-8	TRBJ1-2	-
TGTGCCAGCTCACCATGGGACAGGGGGCTCACCATATATTTT	CASSPWDRGLTIYF	-	TRBV18	TRBJ1-3	TRBD1
TGTGCCAGCAGCTCCGGACAGGGTAACACCGGGGAGCTGTTTTTT	CASSSGQGNTGELFF	-	TRBV7-7	TRBJ2-2	TRBD1
TGCGCCAGCAGCTCGGGGGGCGCAGAGACCCAGTACTTC	CASSSGGAETQYF	-	TRBV5-1	TRBJ2-5	-
TGTGCCAGCAGTGATAACAGGAGAGATGAAAAACTGTTTTTT	CASSDNRRDEKLFF	-	TRBV2	TRBJ1-4	-
TGTGCCAGCAGTGGCCGGACAGAACCCTACGAGCAGTACTTC	CASSGRTEPYEQYF	-	TRBV2	TRBJ2-7	-
TGCGCCAGCAGCAAAACCTGGGACAGGGGGACCGGGGAGCTGTTTTTT	CASSKTWDRGTGELFF	-	TRBV5-1	TRBJ2-2	TRBD1
TGTGCCAGCAGCTCCCGGGTCGATACGCAGTATTTT	CASSSRVDTQYF	once	TRBV7-8	TRBJ2-3	-
TGTGCCAGCAGCTCAATGGGGACAGTCGCCCATACGCAGTATTTT	CASSSMGTVAHTQYF	-	TRBV7-9	TRBJ2-3	TRBD1
TGTGCCAGCAGTGGACTAGCGGGAGAGACCCAGTACTTC	CASSGLAGETQYF	-	TRBV12-3/TRBV12-4	TRBJ2-5	TRBD2
TGTGCCAGCAGCAAAGAAAGGGGGCCTGGCAATCAGCCCCAGCATTTT	CASSKERGPGNQPQHF	-	TRBV21-1	TRBJ1-5	-
TGTGCCAGTAGTATGGGTAAAGGACAGGACTCCTACGAGCAGTACTTC	CASSMGKGQDSYEQYF	-	TRBV19	TRBJ2-7	TRBD1
TGCGCCAGCAGTGAGTCTACATGGAGTGAGCAGTTCTTC	CASSESTWSEQFF	few	TRBV10-1	TRBJ2-1	-
TGTGCCAGCTCACCAGACACGACGATTTCCTATGGCTACACCTTC	CASSPDTTISYGYTF	-	TRBV18	TRBJ1-2	-
TGTGCCAGCAACGGACAGGAGAGCACAGATACGCAGTATTTT	CASNGQESTDTQYF	few	TRBV28	TRBJ2-3	TRBD1
TGTGCCAGCAGTGATAGCGGGGGCTCCTACAATGAGCAGTTCTTC	CASSDSGGSYNEQFF	-	TRBV2	TRBJ2-1	TRBD2
TGTGCCAGCTCACTATCAGGACAGGGCACAGATACGCAGTATTTT	CASSLSGQGTDTQYF	-	TRBV18	TRBJ2-3	TRBD1
TGTGCCAGCAGTTTGGTCGTCAGGGGAGGCAATCAGCCCCAGCATTTT	CASSLVVRGGNQPQHF	-	TRBV28	TRBJ1-5	-
TGTGCCAGCAGCCAAATGCGGGGGGGCGGAACAGATACGCAGTATTTT	CASSQMRGGGTDTQYF	few	TRBV14	TRBJ2-3	TRBD2
TGTGCCAGCAGCCAAGGCGCTGGAGGCAATCAGCCCCAGCATTTT	CASSQGAGGNQPQHF	few	TRBV3-1/TRBV3-2	TRBJ1-5	-
TGTGCCAGCAGCAGTACAGGGAATGAGTGGAGTGAGCAGTTCTTC	CASSSTGNEWSEQFF	-	TRBV9	TRBJ2-1	-
TGCGCCAGCAGTGAAGTACTCCAAGAGACCCAGTACTTC	CASSEVLQETQYF	-	TRBV10-1	TRBJ2-5	-
TGTGCCAGCAGTCCTCGGACAGGGCATTATATGGGTGGCTACACCTTC	CASSPRTGHYMGGYTF	-	TRBV27	TRBJ1-2	TRBD1
TGTGCCAGCACCGATGCCAGGGAGGGGACCTATAATTCACCCCTCCACTTT	CASTDAREGTYNSPLHF	few	TRBV2	TRBJ1-6	-
TGTGCCAGCAGTAGCTTCTCGGGGGAGGATCAGCCCCAGCATTTT	CASSSFSGEDQPQHF	-	TRBV6-5	TRBJ1-5	-
TGTGCCAGTAGTAGGGACAGGGAGGGTGAGCAGTTCTTC	CASSRDREGEQFF	-	TRBV19	TRBJ2-1	TRBD1
TGTGCCAGCTCACCACCGGAACAGGGTAACTACGAGCAGTACTTC	CASSPPEQGNYEQYF	-	TRBV18	TRBJ2-7	-
TGTGCCAGCAGTCTCCGGACTAGCGGGGGGGGCACCGGGGAGCTGTTTTTT	CASSLRTSGGGTGELFF	-	TRBV6-6	TRBJ2-2	TRBD2
TGTGCCAGCAGCTCACAGGGCGGCACAGATACGCAGTATTTT	CASSSQGGTDTQYF	-	TRBV5-5	TRBJ2-3	-
TGTGCCAGCAGTTTTTTGGACAGAAACTATGGCTACACCTTC	CASSFLDRNYGYTF	-	TRBV6-5	TRBJ1-2	-
TGCGCCAGCATGGGACAACACACTGAAGCTTTCTTT	CASMGQHTEAFF	-	TRBV10-1	TRBJ1-1	-
TGCGCCAGCAGCTTGGCCCAGACAGGGAAAGGCTACACCTTC	CASSLAQTGKGYTF	-	TRBV5-1	TRBJ1-2	TRBD1